Listed below are T cell receptor beta chains from one sample, sequenced in a study of blood T cell repertoires in COVID-19. The data were produced by immunoSEQ multiplex PCR, yet TCRdb's version contains in-frame clones alone and is incomplete. The sample records 100,000 to 150,000 clones, about 90% being singletons. The sequenced material came from peripheral blood. Receptors originate from a human donor in a cohort sampled during active COVID-19. CDR3s include the opening cysteine and the closing phenylalanine or tryptophan. A D gene is named only where the DNA matches it firmly. Rows may omit the clone size; those that give it use once, few, many or a size class.

J: TRBJ1-1; V: TRBV18; D: TRBD1; size: -; DNA: TGTGCCAGCTCTCTTACCGGGACAGGGGACACTGAAGCTTTCTTT; CDR3: CASSLTGTGDTEAFF
J: TRBJ1-2; V: TRBV19; D: TRBD1; size: -; DNA: TGTGCCAGTAAGTCTAAAGGGGGGGGACAGGGGACGAACGGTGGCTACACCTTC; CDR3: CASKSKGGGQGTNGGYTF
J: TRBJ2-3; V: TRBV14; D: -; size: -; DNA: TGTGCCAGCAGCCAAGAGTCAGGGATCTTTTTCACAGATACGCAGTATTTT; CDR3: CASSQESGIFFTDTQYF
J: TRBJ2-5; V: TRBV25-1; D: -; size: -; DNA: TGTGCCAGCAGTGAATCCAGGGCTCAAGAGACCCAGTACTTC; CDR3: CASSESRAQETQYF
J: TRBJ1-2; V: TRBV14; D: -; size: -; DNA: TGTGCCAGCAGCCACTCTATGGGCTACACCTTC; CDR3: CASSHSMGYTF
J: TRBJ1-1; V: TRBV19; D: TRBD1; size: -; DNA: TGTGCCAGTAGTATCTCTCCGACAGGGCCCATGAACACTGAAGCTTTCTTT; CDR3: CASSISPTGPMNTEAFF
J: TRBJ2-7; V: TRBV7-2; D: TRBD2; size: -; DNA: TGTGCCAGCAGCACCCGACTAGCGGGAGGGACTTACGAGCAGTACTTC; CDR3: CASSTRLAGGTYEQYF
J: TRBJ2-7; V: TRBV11-3; D: -; size: -; DNA: TGTGCCAGCAGCTTTCCCCCCGGGTACGAGCAGTACTTC; CDR3: CASSFPPGYEQYF
J: TRBJ2-7; V: TRBV5-1; D: TRBD1; size: -; DNA: TGCGCCAGCACCCTTACCGGGACAGGGGGGTACGAGCAGTACTTC; CDR3: CASTLTGTGGYEQYF
J: TRBJ2-7; V: TRBV4-1; D: TRBD2; size: -; DNA: TGCGCCAGCAGCTCCCGGACTAGCGGGGGTCAGGGCTACGAGCAGTACTTC; CDR3: CASSSRTSGGQGYEQYF
J: TRBJ1-2; V: TRBV6-6; D: TRBD1; size: -; DNA: TGTGCCAGCAACCACCCCGGGACAGGGGGCGCGTATGGCTACACCTTC; CDR3: CASNHPGTGGAYGYTF
J: TRBJ2-2; V: TRBV9; D: TRBD2; size: -; DNA: TGTGCCAGCAGCGCCATCGGACTAGCGGGAGTCCCAACCGGGGAGCTGTTTTTT; CDR3: CASSAIGLAGVPTGELFF
J: TRBJ2-5; V: TRBV2; D: TRBD2; size: -; DNA: TGTGCCAGCAGAGCGACTAGCGGGAGGGGCGAGACCCAGTACTTC; CDR3: CASRATSGRGETQYF
J: TRBJ2-7; V: TRBV18; D: TRBD2; size: -; DNA: TGTGCCAGCTCACCAGGGGGGGGGATCGAGCAGTACTTC; CDR3: CASSPGGGIEQYF
J: TRBJ1-2; V: TRBV19; D: -; size: -; DNA: TGTGCCAGTAGCCCCAGCTCGATGCAGGCTAACTATGGCTACACCTTC; CDR3: CASSPSSMQANYGYTF
J: TRBJ1-2; V: TRBV10-2; D: TRBD1; size: -; DNA: TGCGCCAGCAGTGACTCCCGGACAGGGAATGGCTACACCTTC; CDR3: CASSDSRTGNGYTF
J: TRBJ1-4; V: TRBV2; D: -; size: -; DNA: TGTGCCAGCAGTGAAGGGCTGGGGGCGAAGGAAAAACTGTTTTTT; CDR3: CASSEGLGAKEKLFF
J: TRBJ2-1; V: TRBV29-1; D: TRBD2; size: -; DNA: TGCAGCGTTGACCTAGCGGGTGTTGATGAGCAGTTCTTC; CDR3: CSVDLAGVDEQFF
J: TRBJ1-2; V: TRBV30; D: -; size: -; DNA: TGTGCCTGGAGTGTACTGGCAGGGTGGAACTATGGCTACACCTTC; CDR3: CAWSVLAGWNYGYTF
J: TRBJ2-3; V: TRBV12-2; D: -; size: -; DNA: TGTGCAAGTCGCGTAGCGGGGGGGCTTAGCACAGATACGCAGTATTTT; CDR3: CASRVAGGLSTDTQYF
J: TRBJ1-5; V: TRBV5-5; D: -; size: -; DNA: TGTGCCAGCAGCTTGGCCCTACCCGGGACTATTACTAATAGCAATCAGCCCCAGCATTTT; CDR3: CASSLALPGTITNSNQPQHF
J: TRBJ1-5; V: TRBV19; D: TRBD1; size: few; DNA: TGTGCCAGTAGTCGCTCTGGGACAGGGGTGGATCAGCCCCAGCATTTT; CDR3: CASSRSGTGVDQPQHF
J: TRBJ1-5; V: TRBV5-4; D: -; size: few; DNA: TGTGCCAGCAGCCCCGACCCCGGGGGAGCGATTCAGCCCCAGCATTTT; CDR3: CASSPDPGGAIQPQHF
J: TRBJ2-3; V: TRBV3-1/TRBV3-2; D: TRBD2; size: -; DNA: TGTGCCAGCGGGCTAGCGGGAGGGGCAGATACGCAGTATTTT; CDR3: CASGLAGGADTQYF
J: TRBJ2-1; V: TRBV6-1; D: TRBD1; size: -; DNA: TGTGCCAGCAGTGAAGTTGTAGGGACAGGTACGAAGGTGAATGAGCAGTTCTTC; CDR3: CASSEVVGTGTKVNEQFF
J: TRBJ1-1; V: TRBV30; D: -; size: few; DNA: TGTGCCTGGAGTACCCGGTCTGATGCGTTCTTT; CDR3: CAWSTRSDAFF
J: TRBJ2-3; V: TRBV14; D: -; size: -; DNA: TGTGCCAGCAGCCAAAGTAGATGGACAGATACGCAGTATTTT; CDR3: CASSQSRWTDTQYF
J: TRBJ2-1; V: TRBV6-6; D: -; size: -; DNA: TGTGCCAGCAGCCCTCTCGATACGAGCCAGTTCTTC; CDR3: CASSPLDTSQFF
J: TRBJ2-3; V: TRBV11-3; D: -; size: -; DNA: TGTGCCAGCACCACTGGTCCTAGCACAGATACGCAGTATTTT; CDR3: CASTTGPSTDTQYF
J: TRBJ2-1; V: TRBV10-3; D: TRBD1; size: -; DNA: TGTGCCATCAGTGAGTCGTCGCCGGGACAGGGGTTGAATGAGCAGTTCTTC; CDR3: CAISESSPGQGLNEQFF
J: TRBJ2-3; V: TRBV6-4; D: -; size: -; DNA: TGTGCCAGCAGTGACTCCCTGACTACCACAGATACGCAGTATTTT; CDR3: CASSDSLTTTDTQYF
J: TRBJ2-4; V: TRBV4-1; D: -; size: -; DNA: TGCGCCAGCAGCCAAGCCTTAGTGGCCAAAAACATTCAGTACTTC; CDR3: CASSQALVAKNIQYF
J: TRBJ1-2; V: TRBV5-1; D: -; size: -; DNA: TGCGCCAGCAGCCCGTATCGGTCCGCCTATAACTACACCTTC; CDR3: CASSPYRSAYNYTF
J: TRBJ2-7; V: TRBV11-3; D: -; size: -; DNA: TGTGCCAGCAGCTCCCAAAACGACAGACCTACCTACGAGCAGTACTTC; CDR3: CASSSQNDRPTYEQYF
J: TRBJ2-2; V: TRBV5-1; D: TRBD1; size: -; DNA: TGCGCCAGCAGCTTGGCGCTGACAGGGACCGGGGAGCTGTTTTTT; CDR3: CASSLALTGTGELFF
J: TRBJ1-4; V: TRBV27; D: -; size: -; DNA: TGTGCCAGCAGTTTAGAGGGTTGGTCAACTAATGAAAAACTGTTTTTT; CDR3: CASSLEGWSTNEKLFF
J: TRBJ1-4; V: TRBV7-9; D: TRBD1; size: -; DNA: TGTGCCAGCAGCGCACGGACAACAGGGGGCGTTGGAGAAAAACTGTTTTTT; CDR3: CASSARTTGGVGEKLFF
J: TRBJ2-3; V: TRBV5-1; D: -; size: -; DNA: TGCGCCAGCAGCCCCCAACTAGATACGCAGTATTTT; CDR3: CASSPQLDTQYF
J: TRBJ2-7; V: TRBV5-8; D: -; size: -; DNA: TGTGCCAGCAGCTTGGGGGCTGGGTGGAACTTC; CDR3: CASSLGAGWNF
J: TRBJ1-6; V: TRBV3-1/TRBV3-2; D: -; size: -; DNA: TGTGCCAGCAGCCAAGACAGGGTAGCCCTCCACTTT; CDR3: CASSQDRVALHF
J: TRBJ2-1; V: TRBV18; D: -; size: -; DNA: TGTGCCAGCTCACCAGGCGGCTCCTACAATGAGCAGTTCTTC; CDR3: CASSPGGSYNEQFF
J: TRBJ2-1; V: TRBV5-4; D: -; size: -; DNA: TGTGCCAGCAGCAGGGGATACGAGCAGTTCTTC; CDR3: CASSRGYEQFF
J: TRBJ2-5; V: TRBV18; D: TRBD2; size: -; DNA: TGTGCCAGCTCACCACCTCCCGGGGGGAAAGAGACCCAGTACTTC; CDR3: CASSPPPGGKETQYF
J: TRBJ2-7; V: TRBV5-1; D: TRBD1; size: -; DNA: TGCGCCAGCAGCCCACAGGGGAATACCTACGAGCAGTACTTC; CDR3: CASSPQGNTYEQYF
J: TRBJ2-7; V: TRBV19; D: TRBD1; size: -; DNA: TGTGCCAGTAGTATTGACAGGGGGCTCTCCTACGAGCAGTACTTC; CDR3: CASSIDRGLSYEQYF
J: TRBJ1-5; V: TRBV24-1; D: -; size: -; DNA: TGTGCCACCAGCATCTCAGGCAATCAGCCCCAGCATTTT; CDR3: CATSISGNQPQHF
J: TRBJ2-2; V: TRBV3-1/TRBV3-2; D: TRBD2; size: once; DNA: TGTGCCAGCAGCCATCACGGACTAGCGGGAGCGACCGGGGAGCTGTTTTTT; CDR3: CASSHHGLAGATGELFF
J: TRBJ1-4; V: TRBV28; D: TRBD1; size: -; DNA: TGTGCCAGCAGTTTTTTTATTGGGACAGGGACCGAAAAACTGTTTTTT; CDR3: CASSFFIGTGTEKLFF
J: TRBJ1-5; V: TRBV21-1; D: -; size: -; DNA: TGTGCCAACTCATGTAGCAATCAGCCCCAGCATTTT; CDR3: CANSCSNQPQHF
J: TRBJ2-7; V: TRBV2; D: TRBD2; size: -; DNA: TGTGCCAGCAGTGGAAGGACTAGTAAGGCGGCCGAGCAGTACTTC; CDR3: CASSGRTSKAAEQYF
J: TRBJ2-3; V: TRBV5-1; D: -; size: -; DNA: TGCGCCAGCAGCTTGGTCGACACCGGGGCAGATACGCAGTATTTT; CDR3: CASSLVDTGADTQYF
J: TRBJ1-3; V: TRBV7-3; D: TRBD1; size: few; DNA: TGTGCCAGCAGCTCCTCCCCCGGGACAGGAGCCCTCGGAAACACCATATATTTT; CDR3: CASSSSPGTGALGNTIYF
J: TRBJ2-7; V: TRBV10-3; D: TRBD1; size: -; DNA: TGTGCCATCAGTGAGCCCGACAGGGACTCCTACGAGCAGTACTTC; CDR3: CAISEPDRDSYEQYF
J: TRBJ2-2; V: TRBV3-1/TRBV3-2; D: TRBD1; size: -; DNA: TGTGCCAGCAGCCATAGAGCAGGGGGCGCAACCGGGGAGCTGTTTTTT; CDR3: CASSHRAGGATGELFF
J: TRBJ2-7; V: TRBV27; D: -; size: -; DNA: TGTGCCAGCAGCCAAAGTCCCGGGACATTCCCCTACGAGCAGTACTTC; CDR3: CASSQSPGTFPYEQYF
J: TRBJ2-6; V: TRBV15; D: TRBD1; size: -; DNA: TGTGCCACCCAACCCGGGACAGGGCACTCTGGGGCCAACGTCCTGACTTTC; CDR3: CATQPGTGHSGANVLTF
J: TRBJ1-4; V: TRBV7-2; D: TRBD1; size: -; DNA: TGTGCCAGCAGCCCCCGGACAGGGAAGGAAAAACTGTTTTTT; CDR3: CASSPRTGKEKLFF
J: TRBJ2-7; V: TRBV5-1; D: TRBD1; size: -; DNA: TGCGCCAGCAGACCGAGAAAATCAGACAGGGGGCACTCCTACGAGCAGTACTTC; CDR3: CASRPRKSDRGHSYEQYF
J: TRBJ1-2; V: TRBV5-4; D: TRBD1; size: -; DNA: TGTGCCAGCAGCTCGGAGGTAACCGGGACAGGGTTCTATGGCTACACCTTC; CDR3: CASSSEVTGTGFYGYTF